This is a list of T cell receptor beta chains from one sample in a study of cytomegalovirus exposure and HLA in healthy donors. The table came from immunoSEQ multiplex PCR; TCRdb's copy has only in-frame clones and leaves some out. The sample yields roughly 120,000 clones, approximately 75% seen once. The specimen was PBMCs. The source of these receptors is a man between 50 and 59 years old in good health and CMV-seropositive. Each CDR3 is given with its conserved first and last residue. Each record gives: J gene, V gene, D gene, clone size, CDR3 DNA, CDR3 protein. D genes are given only for firm matches. Expanded clones get a size class; other rows say once, few or many, or leave the size out.

TRBJ1-2	TRBV19	TRBD1	once	TGTGCCAGTAGTCCGGGACAGGGAGGCTGGTTACATGGCTACACCTTC	CASSPGQGGWLHGYTF
TRBJ1-2	TRBV7-2	NA	NA	TGTGCCAGCAGTACCCCCCGGACAGCCTATGGCTACACCTTC	CASSTPRTAYGYTF
TRBJ2-7	TRBV7-9	TRBD1	NA	TGTGCCAGCAGCTTAGTGACAGGGATGAGGTACGAGCAGTACTTC	CASSLVTGMRYEQYF
TRBJ2-6	TRBV4-1	NA	NA	TGCGCCAGCAGCCAAGCATCAGGCGGCGGACTCTCTGGGGCCAACGTCCTGACTTTC	CASSQASGGGLSGANVLTF
TRBJ2-7	TRBV5-1	NA	NA	TGCGCCAGCAGCCCGGCTCCGGACAGAACTTATTACGAGCAGTACTTC	CASSPAPDRTYYEQYF
TRBJ2-5	TRBV30	TRBD2	NA	TGTGCCTGGAGTGTAGGAGTAGCGGGGGGAGAAGAGACCCAGTACTTC	CAWSVGVAGGEETQYF
TRBJ2-7	TRBV19	TRBD2	NA	TGTGCCAGTAGTATAGGCCGGCGTGCCAGCGGGAGAGGGTACGAGCAGTACTTC	CASSIGRRASGRGYEQYF
TRBJ2-6	TRBV7-9	NA	NA	TGTGCCAGCAGCCCAGGGACTGGGGCCAACGTCCTGACTTTC	CASSPGTGANVLTF
TRBJ1-2	TRBV27	NA	NA	TGTGCCAGCAGGACAGGTCTAGCTAACTATGGCTACACCTTC	CASRTGLANYGYTF
TRBJ2-3	TRBV7-9	TRBD1	few	TGTGCCAGCAGCCGGGACAGTGCCGGGTCAGATACGCAGTATTTT	CASSRDSAGSDTQYF
TRBJ2-4	TRBV2	TRBD1	NA	TGTGCCAGCAGTGGGGGACAGCTCCGGGGCATTCAGTACTTC	CASSGGQLRGIQYF
TRBJ2-7	TRBV7-2	TRBD2	few	TGTGCCAGCAGCTTACTAGCGGGAGGGCTCTACGAGCAGTACTTC	CASSLLAGGLYEQYF
TRBJ1-2	TRBV18	TRBD1	NA	TGTGCCAGCTCACCTTCAGGAGGGGGCGGCTATGGCTACACCTTC	CASSPSGGGGYGYTF
TRBJ2-5	TRBV5-8	NA	NA	TGTGCCAGCAGCTTGGGAGGCCAGAAACAAGAGACCCAGTACTTC	CASSLGGQKQETQYF
TRBJ2-6	TRBV19	TRBD2	few	TGTGCCAGTAGTATAGGATGGAGACTAGCTAGCTCTGGGGCCAACGTCCTGACTTTC	CASSIGWRLASSGANVLTF
TRBJ1-4	TRBV5-5	NA	few	TGTGCCAGCAGCTTGGACCGGACAGCTAATGAAAAACTGTTTTTT	CASSLDRTANEKLFF
TRBJ2-7	TRBV7-4	NA	NA	TGTGCCAGCAGCTTAGAGGTCCCACCGGAGGAGCAGTACTTC	CASSLEVPPEEQYF
TRBJ2-7	TRBV6-5	TRBD1	NA	TGTGCCAGCACCAATCCTGGGACAGTCCCCTACGAGCAGTACTTC	CASTNPGTVPYEQYF
TRBJ2-7	TRBV7-2	TRBD1	few	TGTGCCAGCAGCGTGGGGACAGGTTGGGTCGAGCAGTACTTC	CASSVGTGWVEQYF
TRBJ2-4	TRBV18	NA	NA	TGTGCCAGCTCACCACCATCACAAAGCAAAAACATTCAGTACTTC	CASSPPSQSKNIQYF
TRBJ2-7	TRBV25-1	TRBD2	NA	TGTGCCAGCAGTGGGCCCGGGCGGGAGACGAGATACGAGCAGTACTTC	CASSGPGRETRYEQYF
TRBJ2-2	TRBV4-1	NA	NA	TGCGCCAGCAGCCCCCAATCGAACACCGGGGAGCTGTTTTTT	CASSPQSNTGELFF
TRBJ1-4	TRBV6-6	NA	few	TGTGCCAGCCGCCTGGGCTTGATCACAGAAAAACTGTTTTTT	CASRLGLITEKLFF
TRBJ1-1	TRBV2	NA	NA	TGTGCCAGCCACCGCGCAGAGAGGACTGAAGCTTTCTTT	CASHRAERTEAFF
TRBJ2-7	TRBV25-1	TRBD1	NA	TGTGCCAGCAGACGGACAGGGTCCACCTACGAGCAGTACTTC	CASRRTGSTYEQYF
TRBJ2-2	TRBV4-1	TRBD2	NA	TGCGCCAGCAGCCAGGCCGGGACTAGCGGGATCGGGGAGCTGTTTTTT	CASSQAGTSGIGELFF
TRBJ2-7	TRBV6-5	TRBD1	NA	TGTGCCAGCAGTTACGATGGACAGGGGCGCGAGCAGTACTTC	CASSYDGQGREQYF
TRBJ2-7	TRBV19	NA	NA	TGTGCCAGTAGGTGGACAGATACCTCCTACGAGCAGTACTTC	CASRWTDTSYEQYF
TRBJ1-1	TRBV6-5	NA	NA	TGTGCCAGCAGCCCCGCCCTGGGACAGAACACTGAAGCTTTCTTT	CASSPALGQNTEAFF
TRBJ1-4	TRBV5-5	TRBD1	NA	TGTGCCAGCAGCCCGGGTGGACAGGGGCTGGGTGAAAAACTGTTTTTT	CASSPGGQGLGEKLFF
TRBJ1-5	TRBV7-2	NA	NA	TGTGCCAGCAGCTTATCAAGCGATCAGCCCCAGCATTTT	CASSLSSDQPQHF
TRBJ1-1	TRBV5-1	NA	NA	TGCGCCAGCAGCTTGGCCGGGGACAATTTCAACACTGAAGCTTTCTTT	CASSLAGDNFNTEAFF
TRBJ1-2	TRBV28	NA	NA	TGTGCCAGCAGTGCGGGGGAGATCTATGGCTACACCTTC	CASSAGEIYGYTF
TRBJ2-1	TRBV30	TRBD2	once	TGTGCCTGGGCCCGGGACTACCGAGCCAATGAGCAGTTCTTC	CAWARDYRANEQFF
TRBJ1-6	TRBV28	TRBD1	NA	TGTGCCGGCAGGGGGCTCTATAATTCACCCCTCCACTTT	CAGRGLYNSPLHF
TRBJ1-1	TRBV2	NA	few	TGTGCCAGCAGTGAAGGTTGGGGGGGGGCTTTCTTT	CASSEGWGGAFF
TRBJ2-2	TRBV4-3	NA	NA	TGCGCCAGCAGCCAAAGGGGCGGAACCGGGGAGCTGTTTTTT	CASSQRGGTGELFF
TRBJ2-1	TRBV28	TRBD2	NA	TGTGCCAGCAGTTCCGAAGGGTTGGTAGCGGGGTACAATGAGCAGTTCTTC	CASSSEGLVAGYNEQFF
TRBJ2-7	TRBV7-2	TRBD1	NA	TGTGCCAGCAGCCCAAGACAGGGTAACGAGCAGTACTTC	CASSPRQGNEQYF
TRBJ2-5	TRBV2	TRBD2	NA	TGTGCCAGCAAGAGTCGGGGTAGCGGGGCGTCAGAGACCCAGTACTTC	CASKSRGSGASETQYF
TRBJ2-7	TRBV5-6	TRBD2	NA	TGTGCCAGCAGCCGCCGGGGACTAGCTTCCTCTCACCGCGACGAGCAGTACTTC	CASSRRGLASSHRDEQYF
TRBJ1-6	TRBV6-5	TRBD1	NA	TGTGCCAGCAGTAGACAGGGGGACAATTCACCCCTCCACTTT	CASSRQGDNSPLHF
TRBJ2-2	TRBV2	NA	NA	TGTGCCAGCCACCGTAACGCTCGAGGCACCGGGGAGCTGTTTTTT	CASHRNARGTGELFF
TRBJ1-1	TRBV5-4	TRBD1	few	TGTGCCAGCAGCCAGCCGGGACAGATGAACACTGAAGCTTTCTTT	CASSQPGQMNTEAFF
TRBJ2-3	TRBV30	NA	NA	TGTGCCTGGAGTTCAGGTCTCGATACGCAGTATTTT	CAWSSGLDTQYF
TRBJ2-7	TRBV4-3	TRBD1	few	TGCGCCAGCAGCCCCACCCCGACAGGGAGCTCCTACGAGCAGTACTTC	CASSPTPTGSSYEQYF
TRBJ2-1	TRBV9	TRBD2	few	TGTGCCAGCAGCGTAGCCCCCGGGGGGAGGTACAATGAGCAGTTCTTC	CASSVAPGGRYNEQFF
TRBJ2-7	TRBV9	NA	few	TGTGCCAGCAGCGAAACAGGGACCCCCTACGAGCAGTACTTC	CASSETGTPYEQYF
TRBJ2-1	TRBV5-4	NA	NA	TGTGCCAGCAGCCCGGGGCGGGGGACATACAATGAGCAGTTCTTC	CASSPGRGTYNEQFF
TRBJ1-2	TRBV7-9	NA	NA	TGTGCCAGCAGTCAAAGACAGCAGCCACCACCAGGCTACACCTTC	CASSQRQQPPPGYTF